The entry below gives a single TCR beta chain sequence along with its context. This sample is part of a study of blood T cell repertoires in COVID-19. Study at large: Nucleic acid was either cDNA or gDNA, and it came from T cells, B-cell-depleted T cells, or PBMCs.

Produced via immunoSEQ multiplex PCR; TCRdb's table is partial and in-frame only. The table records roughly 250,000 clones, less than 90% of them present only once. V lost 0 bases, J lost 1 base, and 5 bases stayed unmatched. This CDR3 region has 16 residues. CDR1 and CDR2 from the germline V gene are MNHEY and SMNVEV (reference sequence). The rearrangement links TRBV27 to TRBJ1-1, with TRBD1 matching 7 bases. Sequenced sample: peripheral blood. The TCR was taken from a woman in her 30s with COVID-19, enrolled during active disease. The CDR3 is CASSLSPGTANTEAFF. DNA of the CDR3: TGTGCCAGCAGTTTATCTCCCGGGACAGCGAACACTGAAGCTTTCTTT.